This is a list of T cell receptor beta chains from one sample in a study of cytomegalovirus exposure and HLA in healthy donors. Measured with immunoSEQ multiplex PCR; TCRdb has only the in-frame clones, and not every one. The repertoire holds some 190,000 clones, with about 80% as singletons. Sequencing was done on a sample of PBMCs. The source of these receptors is a woman in her twenties or thirties in good health and CMV-seronegative. The conserved cysteine and the conserved F or W are not part of the CDR3 here. D genes are given only for firm matches.

len: 9; v_gene: TRBV20-1; d_gene: -; CDR3aa: SARGGYEQY
len: 12; v_gene: TRBV6-5; d_gene: -; CDR3aa: ASSYGLANGEQF
len: 14; v_gene: TRBV7-3; d_gene: -; CDR3aa: ASSFLGNGLDTEAF
len: 13; v_gene: TRBV27; d_gene: TRBD1; CDR3aa: ASSRTGGGWYGYT
len: 13; v_gene: TRBV19; d_gene: -; CDR3aa: ASSKGQGVSYEQY
len: 15; v_gene: TRBV7-9; d_gene: TRBD1; CDR3aa: ASSFTQQGPGPYEQY
len: 12; v_gene: TRBV27; d_gene: -; CDR3aa: ASSPQGLGSPLH
len: 11; v_gene: TRBV18; d_gene: -; CDR3aa: ASSTGGGTEAF
len: 11; v_gene: TRBV29-1; d_gene: TRBD1; CDR3aa: SARDRQDHGYT
len: 13; v_gene: TRBV5-1; d_gene: -; CDR3aa: ASSLAEALTETQY
len: 13; v_gene: TRBV5-6; d_gene: TRBD2; CDR3aa: ASSLGGGGTDTQY
len: 14; v_gene: TRBV7-7; d_gene: -; CDR3aa: ASSLGQGGWQETQY